This T cell receptor (beta chain) was sequenced during a study of kidney transplant recipient with SARS-CoV-2 infection. This CDR3 is built from 17 residues. The ends were cut back, 3 bases at V and 4 bases at J, with 21 bases in the middle. The germline CDR1 and CDR2 sequences are MNHNS and SASEGT. This clonotype was detected ten times or more. Each CDR3 protein gets one entry after TCRdb re-called the reads with MiXCR. In the table there are under 300,000 distinct CDR3 sequences, less than 35% of which are singletons. This receptor was obtained from a young adult male patient who had COVID-19 and was a kidney transplant recipient. Some T cells here may be from the graft donor. The rearrangement uses TRBV6-1 and TRBJ1-2; D gene unclear. The specimen was a blood sample, collected at baseline and between days 110 and 120 from a kidney transplant recipient. In nucleotides, the CDR3 is TGTGCCAGCAGTGAGATAGTCTCTATGCGAAAGACCTATGGCTACACCTTC. Protein product: CASSEIVSMRKTYGYTF.